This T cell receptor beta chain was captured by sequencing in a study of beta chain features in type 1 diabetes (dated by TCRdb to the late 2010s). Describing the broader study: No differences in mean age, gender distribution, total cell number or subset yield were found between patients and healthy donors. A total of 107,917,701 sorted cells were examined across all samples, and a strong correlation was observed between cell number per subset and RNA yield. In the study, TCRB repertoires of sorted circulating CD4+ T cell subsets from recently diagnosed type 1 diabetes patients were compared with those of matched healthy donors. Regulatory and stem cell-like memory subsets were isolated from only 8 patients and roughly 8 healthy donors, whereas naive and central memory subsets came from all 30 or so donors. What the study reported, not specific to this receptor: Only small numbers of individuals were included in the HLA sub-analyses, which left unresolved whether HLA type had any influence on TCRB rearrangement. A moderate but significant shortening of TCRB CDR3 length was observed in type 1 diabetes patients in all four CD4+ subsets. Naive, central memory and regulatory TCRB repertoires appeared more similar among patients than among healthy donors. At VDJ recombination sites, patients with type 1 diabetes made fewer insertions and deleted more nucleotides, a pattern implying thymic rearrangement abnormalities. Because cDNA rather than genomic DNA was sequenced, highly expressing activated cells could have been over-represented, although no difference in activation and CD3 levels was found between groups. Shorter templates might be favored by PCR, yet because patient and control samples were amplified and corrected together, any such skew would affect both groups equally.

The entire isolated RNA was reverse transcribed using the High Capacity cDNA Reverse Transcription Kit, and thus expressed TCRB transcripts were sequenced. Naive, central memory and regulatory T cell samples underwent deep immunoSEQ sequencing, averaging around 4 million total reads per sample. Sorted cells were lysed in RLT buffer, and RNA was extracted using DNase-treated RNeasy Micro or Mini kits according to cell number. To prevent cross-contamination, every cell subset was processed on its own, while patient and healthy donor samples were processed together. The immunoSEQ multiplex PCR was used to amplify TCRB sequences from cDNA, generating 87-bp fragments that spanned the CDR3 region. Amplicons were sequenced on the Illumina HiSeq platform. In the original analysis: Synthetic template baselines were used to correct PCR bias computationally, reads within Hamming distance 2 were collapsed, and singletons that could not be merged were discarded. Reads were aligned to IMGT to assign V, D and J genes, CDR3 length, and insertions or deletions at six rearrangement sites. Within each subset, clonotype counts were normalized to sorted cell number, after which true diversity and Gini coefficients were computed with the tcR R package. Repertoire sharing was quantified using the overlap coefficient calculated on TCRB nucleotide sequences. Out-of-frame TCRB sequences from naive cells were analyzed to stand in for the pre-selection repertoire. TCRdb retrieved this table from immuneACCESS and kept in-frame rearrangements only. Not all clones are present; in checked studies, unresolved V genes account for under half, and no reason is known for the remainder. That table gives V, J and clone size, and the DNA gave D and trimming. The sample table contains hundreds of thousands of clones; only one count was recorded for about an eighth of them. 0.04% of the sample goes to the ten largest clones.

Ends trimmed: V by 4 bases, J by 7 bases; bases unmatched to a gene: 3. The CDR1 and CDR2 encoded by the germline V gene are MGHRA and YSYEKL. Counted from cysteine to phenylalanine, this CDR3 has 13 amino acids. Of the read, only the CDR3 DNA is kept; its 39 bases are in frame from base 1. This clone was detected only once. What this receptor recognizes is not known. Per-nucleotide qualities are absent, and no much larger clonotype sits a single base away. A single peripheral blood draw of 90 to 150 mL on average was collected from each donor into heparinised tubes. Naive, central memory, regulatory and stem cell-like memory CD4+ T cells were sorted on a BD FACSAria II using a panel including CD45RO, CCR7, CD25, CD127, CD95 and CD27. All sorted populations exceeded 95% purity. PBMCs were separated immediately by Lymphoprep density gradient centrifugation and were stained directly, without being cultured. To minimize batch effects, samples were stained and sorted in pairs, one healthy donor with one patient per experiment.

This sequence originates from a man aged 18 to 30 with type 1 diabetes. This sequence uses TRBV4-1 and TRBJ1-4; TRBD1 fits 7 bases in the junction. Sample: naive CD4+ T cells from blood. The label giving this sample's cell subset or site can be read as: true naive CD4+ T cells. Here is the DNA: TGCGCCAGCAGCCCCGGGACAGCTGAAAAACTGTTTTTT. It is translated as CASSPGTAEKLFF.